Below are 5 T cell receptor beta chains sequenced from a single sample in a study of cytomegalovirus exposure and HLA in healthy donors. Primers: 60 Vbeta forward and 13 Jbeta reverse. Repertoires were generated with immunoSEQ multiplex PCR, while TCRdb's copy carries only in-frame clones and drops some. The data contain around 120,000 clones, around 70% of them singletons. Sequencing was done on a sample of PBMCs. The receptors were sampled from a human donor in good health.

The CDR3 DNA sequence: TGTGCCAGCAGCGCGGACAGGGTCGGGTCACCCCTCCACTTT. Protein: CASSADRVGSPLHF. The chain links TRBV2 to TRBJ1-6; TRBD1 agrees at 8 bases. V lost 6 bases, J lost 10 bases, and 8 bases stayed unmatched. CDR1 is SNHLY, CDR2 FYNNEI, per germline. CDR3 length: 14 residues.

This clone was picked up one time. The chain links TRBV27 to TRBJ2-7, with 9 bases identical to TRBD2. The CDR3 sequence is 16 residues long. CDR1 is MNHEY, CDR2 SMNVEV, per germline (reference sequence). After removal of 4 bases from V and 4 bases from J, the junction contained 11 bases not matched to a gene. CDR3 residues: CASSSPGGRARYEQYF. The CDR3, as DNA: TGTGCCAGCAGTTCCCCTGGCGGGAGGGCCAGGTACGAGCAGTACTTC.

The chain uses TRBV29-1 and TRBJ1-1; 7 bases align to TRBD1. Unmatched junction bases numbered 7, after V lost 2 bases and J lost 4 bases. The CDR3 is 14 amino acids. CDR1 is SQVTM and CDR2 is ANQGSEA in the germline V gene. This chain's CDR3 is CSVEFRQGSTEAFF. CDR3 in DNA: TGCAGCGTTGAATTCCGACAGGGATCCACTGAAGCTTTCTTT.

For the CDR3, the DNA is TGTGCCAGCAGCCGGAGGGGGACAGGCTCCTACGAGCAGTACTTC. It translates to CASSRRGTGSYEQYF. The chain uses TRBV27 and TRBJ2-7, with 8 bases lining up with TRBD1. The CDR3 contains 15 residues. Germline-derived CDR1 and CDR2 are MNHEY and SMNVEV (reference sequence). Trimming cost V 6 bases and J 0 bases; bases outside gene matches: 7.

This CDR3 reads CASSQVFSYEQYF. CDR3 sequence (DNA): TGCGCCAGCAGCCAAGTATTTAGTTACGAGCAGTACTTC. This rearrangement joins TRBV4-1 to TRBJ2-7; D call uncertain. There are 13 residues in the CDR3. Germline values: CDR1 MGHRA, CDR2 YSYEKL. V was clipped by 1 base and J by 4 bases, with 8 bases between them.